The TCR beta chain under discussion was sequenced for a study of T cell responses to AZD1222 COVID-19 vaccine. General study findings and limits: Possibly, clonal diversity was underestimated; donors were largely white British and included more females. Reports say nearly half of spike-specific TCRs go after unmutated variant regions.

Points on this clone: Antigen unknown.

This CDR3 comprises 12 residues. V lost 4 bases and J lost 11; bases outside the gene matches: 5. Germline CDR1 is MDHEN and CDR2 is SYDVKM. Clones were sequenced by immunoSEQ multiplex PCR, and TCRdb holds only the in-frame ones, with some missing. The sample contains roughly 260,000 clones, more than 85% of which appear only once. The starting material was peripheral blood, obtained on day 0 of AZD1222 vaccination. This chain joins TRBV28 and TRBJ2-1; TRBD1 agrees at 7 bases. The source of this sequence is an adult in good health. CDR3 coding DNA: TGTGCCAGCAGTTCCGGGACAGTTAAGCAGTTCTTC. Translating gives CASSSGTVKQFF.